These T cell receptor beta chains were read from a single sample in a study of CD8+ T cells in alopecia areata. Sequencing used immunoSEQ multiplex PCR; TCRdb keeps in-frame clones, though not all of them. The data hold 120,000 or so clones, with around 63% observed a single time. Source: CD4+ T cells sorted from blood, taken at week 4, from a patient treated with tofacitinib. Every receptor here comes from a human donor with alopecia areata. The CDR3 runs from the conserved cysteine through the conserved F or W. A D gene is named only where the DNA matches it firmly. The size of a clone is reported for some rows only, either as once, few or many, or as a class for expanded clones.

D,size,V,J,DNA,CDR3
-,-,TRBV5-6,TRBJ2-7,TGTGCCAGCAGCGCCTATTTCCACGAGCAGTACTTC,CASSAYFHEQYF
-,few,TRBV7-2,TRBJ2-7,TGTGCCAGCAGCCCGCAGGGGCTCTACGAGCAGTACTTC,CASSPQGLYEQYF
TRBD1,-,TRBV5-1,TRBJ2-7,TGCGCCAGCAGCTGGGGGGACAGGGATGCCTACGAGCAGTACTTC,CASSWGDRDAYEQYF
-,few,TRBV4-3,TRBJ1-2,TGCGCCAGCAGCCAGGACACCAACTATGGCTACACCTTC,CASSQDTNYGYTF
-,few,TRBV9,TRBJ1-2,TGTGCCAGCAGCCCAACAGCGGTCGACTATGGCTACACCTTC,CASSPTAVDYGYTF
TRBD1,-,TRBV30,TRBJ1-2,TGTGCCTGGAATTCAGGGGGCAACTATGGCTACACCTTC,CAWNSGGNYGYTF
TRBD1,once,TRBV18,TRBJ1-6,TGTGCCAGCTCACTGGCGACAGGGAACAATTCACCCCTCCACTTT,CASSLATGNNSPLHF
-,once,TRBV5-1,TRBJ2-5,TGCGCCAGCAGCCCCTTGACTAGTTTGGAGACCCAGTACTTC,CASSPLTSLETQYF
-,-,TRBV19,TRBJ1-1,TGTGCCAGTAGTATGCAGGGCATGAACACTGAAGCTTTCTTT,CASSMQGMNTEAFF
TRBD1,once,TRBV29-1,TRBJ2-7,TGCAGCGTTGAAGGATCGACAGGGAGCTCCTACGAGCAGTACTTC,CSVEGSTGSSYEQYF
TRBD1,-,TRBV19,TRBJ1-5,TGTGCCAGTAGCGACAGGGCGTATAGCAATCAGCCCCAGCATTTT,CASSDRAYSNQPQHF
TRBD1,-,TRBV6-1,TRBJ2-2,TGTGCCAGCAGAGGACAGGCGTACACCGGGGAGCTGTTTTTT,CASRGQAYTGELFF
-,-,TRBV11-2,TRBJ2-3,TGTGCCAGCAGTCGTGGGGAGGTCACAGATACGCAGTATTTT,CASSRGEVTDTQYF
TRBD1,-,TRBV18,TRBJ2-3,TGTGCCAGCTCACCACGGGACAGGGTCACAGATACGCAGTATTTT,CASSPRDRVTDTQYF
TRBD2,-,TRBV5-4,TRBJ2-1,TGTGCCAGCAGCCCGACTAGCGGGGGGTGGAATGAGCAGTTCTTC,CASSPTSGGWNEQFF
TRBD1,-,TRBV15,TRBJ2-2,TGTGTCACCAGCAGAGAACTACAGGGGTCCGGGGAGCTGTTTTTT,CVTSRELQGSGELFF
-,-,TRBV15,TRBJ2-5,TGTGCCACCAGCAGAGTAAGACAGTTCCAAGAGACCCAGTACTTC,CATSRVRQFQETQYF
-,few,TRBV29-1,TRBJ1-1,TGCAGCGTTGGGCCCTGGATGTCGAGCACTGAAGCTTTCTTT,CSVGPWMSSTEAFF
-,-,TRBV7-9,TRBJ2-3,TGTGCCAGCAGCTTAGAGGGTCTGCCTACAGATACGCAGTATTTT,CASSLEGLPTDTQYF
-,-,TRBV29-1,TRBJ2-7,TGCAGCGTCAGGAGGGGGACCTACGAGCAGTACTTC,CSVRRGTYEQYF
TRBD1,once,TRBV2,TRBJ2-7,TGTGCCAGCAGTGAGTGGGGCAGGGGGCACGAGCAGTACTTC,CASSEWGRGHEQYF
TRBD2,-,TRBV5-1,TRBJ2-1,TGCGCCAGCAGCTCAAAACTAGCGGGAGTTTCGGCTGAGCAGTTCTTC,CASSSKLAGVSAEQFF
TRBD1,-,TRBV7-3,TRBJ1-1,TGTGCCAGCAGCTTAGGAGACAGGGATAACACTGAAGCTTTCTTT,CASSLGDRDNTEAFF
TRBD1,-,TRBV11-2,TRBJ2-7,TGTGCCAGCAGCTTGGACAGGGTCTACGAGCAGTACTTC,CASSLDRVYEQYF
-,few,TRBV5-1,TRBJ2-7,TGCGCCAGCAGCTCGAGGGGCACCTCCTACGAGCAGTACTTC,CASSSRGTSYEQYF
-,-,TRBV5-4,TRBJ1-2,TGCGCCAGCAGCCCTACAGGGAACTATGGCTACACCTTC,CASSPTGNYGYTF
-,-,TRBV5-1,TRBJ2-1,TGCGCCAGCAGCTTACAATACAATGAGCAGTTCTTC,CASSLQYNEQFF
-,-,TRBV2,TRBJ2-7,TGTGCCAGCAGAGTAGACTCCTACGAGCAGTACTTC,CASRVDSYEQYF
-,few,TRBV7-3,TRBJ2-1,TGTGCCAGCAGCTTGACTAGTGCCTACAATGAGCAGTTCTTC,CASSLTSAYNEQFF
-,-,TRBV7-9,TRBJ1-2,TGTGCCAGCAGCTTAGGCTGGGATCAGGTTGTTGGCTACACCTTC,CASSLGWDQVVGYTF
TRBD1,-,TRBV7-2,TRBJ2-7,TGTGCCAGCAGCCTAAGGACAGGGGAACACGAGCAGTACTTC,CASSLRTGEHEQYF
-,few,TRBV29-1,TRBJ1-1,TGCAGCGTTGATCAGGGGATTAACACTGAAGCTTTCTTT,CSVDQGINTEAFF
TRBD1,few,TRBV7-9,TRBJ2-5,TGTGCCAGCACACTCCAGACAGGGCTAGAGACCCAGTACTTC,CASTLQTGLETQYF
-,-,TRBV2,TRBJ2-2,TGTGCCAGCAGTGAAATCCCAGGGGTCACCGGGGAGCTGTTTTTT,CASSEIPGVTGELFF
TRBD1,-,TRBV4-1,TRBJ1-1,TGCGCCAGCAGCCAAGGGACCTCAGGGGGATTTAACACTGAAGCTTTCTTT,CASSQGTSGGFNTEAFF
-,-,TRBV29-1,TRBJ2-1,TGCAGCGTTGGGACATACAATGAGCAGTTCTTC,CSVGTYNEQFF
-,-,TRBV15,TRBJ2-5,TGTGCCACCAGCAGTGCAAACAGGGCCGGGGAGACCCAGTACTTC,CATSSANRAGETQYF
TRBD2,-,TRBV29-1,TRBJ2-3,TGCAGCGTTGAAGATGGACTAGCGGGGCGCACAGATACGCAGTATTTT,CSVEDGLAGRTDTQYF
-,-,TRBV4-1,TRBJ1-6,TGCGCCAGCAGCCAAGTCTTCTATAGCGCCAACGCGGCTAATTCACCCCTCCACTTT,CASSQVFYSANAANSPLHF
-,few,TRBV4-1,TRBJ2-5,TGCGCCAGCAGCCAAGTGAACGGCTTCGAGACCCAGTACTTC,CASSQVNGFETQYF
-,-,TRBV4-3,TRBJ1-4,TGCGCCAGCAGCCAGGATACCGGGGCCCTACTGTTTTTT,CASSQDTGALLFF
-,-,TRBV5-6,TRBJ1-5,TGTGCCAGCAGCAGCCGGGACACCCAGCCGCCCCAGCATTTT,CASSSRDTQPPQHF
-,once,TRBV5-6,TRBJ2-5,TGTGCCAGCAGCTCCGACCGGGAAGAGACCCAGTACTTC,CASSSDREETQYF
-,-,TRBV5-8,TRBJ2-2,TGTGCCAGCAGGTTGGGGGCGCTCAGCGGGGAGCTGTTTTTT,CASRLGALSGELFF
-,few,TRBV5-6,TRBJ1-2,TGTGCCAGCAGCTTGGCTACAGCCTACACCTTC,CASSLATAYTF
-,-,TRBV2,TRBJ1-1,TGTGCCAGCAGTGTAACAGGGAACACTGAAGCTTTCTTT,CASSVTGNTEAFF
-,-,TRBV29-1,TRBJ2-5,TGCAGCGTTGGGGCTAACCGGGAGACCCAGTACTTC,CSVGANRETQYF
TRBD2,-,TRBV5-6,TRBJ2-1,TGTGCCAGATTGCCGGGACTACTGCGAAAAGAGCAGTTCTTC,CARLPGLLRKEQFF
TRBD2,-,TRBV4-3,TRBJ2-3,TGCGCCAGCAGCCAAGGCGGGGGTACAGATACGCAGTATTTT,CASSQGGGTDTQYF
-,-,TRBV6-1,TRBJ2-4,TGTGCCAGCTGCTCGGGGACACTAGCCAAAAACATTCAGTACTTC,CASCSGTLAKNIQYF
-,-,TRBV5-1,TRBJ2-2,TGCGCCAGCAGCTTACAGGGCACCGGGGAGCTGTTTTTT,CASSLQGTGELFF
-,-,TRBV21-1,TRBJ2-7,TGTGCCAGCAGTCCGTCCGGGACAGGGGGTCCCTACGAGCAGTACTTC,CASSPSGTGGPYEQYF
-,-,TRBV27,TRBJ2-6,TGTGCCAGCAGCAAGTCGTCTGGGGCCAACGTCCTGACTTTC,CASSKSSGANVLTF
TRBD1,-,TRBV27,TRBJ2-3,TGTGCCAGCAGTTTCAGCCCGACAGGGAGCACAGATACGCAGTATTTT,CASSFSPTGSTDTQYF
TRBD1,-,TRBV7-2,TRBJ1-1,TGTGCCAGCAGCCAAAACAGGGGGCTTAACACTGAAGCTTTCTTT,CASSQNRGLNTEAFF
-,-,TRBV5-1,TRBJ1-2,TGCGCCAGCAGCTTGGAAGAGTTGGGGGGCACCTTC,CASSLEELGGTF
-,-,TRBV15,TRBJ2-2,TGTGCCACCAGCCGGGCAGCGAACACCGGGGAGCTGTTTTTT,CATSRAANTGELFF
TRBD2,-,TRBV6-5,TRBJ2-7,TGTGCCAGCAGTTCTCCGGGACTACCCTACGAGCAGTACTTC,CASSSPGLPYEQYF
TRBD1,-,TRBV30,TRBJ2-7,TGTGCCTGGAGTCCGTCGACAGGGGGAGCCGAGCAGTACTTC,CAWSPSTGGAEQYF